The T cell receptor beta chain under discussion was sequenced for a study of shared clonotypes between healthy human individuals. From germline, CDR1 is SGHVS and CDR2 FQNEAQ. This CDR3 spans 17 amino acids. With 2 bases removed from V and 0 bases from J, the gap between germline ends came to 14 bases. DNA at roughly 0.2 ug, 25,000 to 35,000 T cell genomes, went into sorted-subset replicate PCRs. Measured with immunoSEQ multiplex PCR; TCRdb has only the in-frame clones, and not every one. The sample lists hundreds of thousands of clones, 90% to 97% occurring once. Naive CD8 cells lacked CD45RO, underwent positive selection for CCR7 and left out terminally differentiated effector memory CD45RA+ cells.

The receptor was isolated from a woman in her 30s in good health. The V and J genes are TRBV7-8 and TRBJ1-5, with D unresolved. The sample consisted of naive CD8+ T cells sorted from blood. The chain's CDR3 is CASSLRRKSYSNQPQHF. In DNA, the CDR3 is TGTGCCAGCAGCTTAAGACGGAAATCCTATAGCAATCAGCCCCAGCATTTT. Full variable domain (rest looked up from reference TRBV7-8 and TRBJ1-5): GAGVSQSPRYKVAKRGQDVALRCDPISGHVSLFWYQQALGQGPEFLTYFQNEAQLDKSGLPSDRFFAERPEGSVSTLKIQRTQQEDSAVYLCASSLRRKSYSNQPQHFGDGTRLSIL.